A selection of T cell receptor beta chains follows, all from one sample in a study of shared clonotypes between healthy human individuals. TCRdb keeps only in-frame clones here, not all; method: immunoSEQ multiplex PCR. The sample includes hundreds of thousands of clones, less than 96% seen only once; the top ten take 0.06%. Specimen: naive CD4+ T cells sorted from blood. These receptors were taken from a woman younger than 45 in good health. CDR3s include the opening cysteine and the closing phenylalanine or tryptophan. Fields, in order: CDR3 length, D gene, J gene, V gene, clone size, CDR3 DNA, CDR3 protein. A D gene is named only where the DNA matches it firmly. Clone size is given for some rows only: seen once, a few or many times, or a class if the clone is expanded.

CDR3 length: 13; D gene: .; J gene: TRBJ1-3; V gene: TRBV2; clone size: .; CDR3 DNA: TGTGCCAGCAGTGGGACAGCCGGAAACACCATATATTTT; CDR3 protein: CASSGTAGNTIYF
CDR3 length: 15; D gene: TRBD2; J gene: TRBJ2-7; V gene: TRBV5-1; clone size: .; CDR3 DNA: TGCGCCAGCAGCTTGGGTTCGGGAGGCCCCTTCGAGCAGTACTTC; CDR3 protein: CASSLGSGGPFEQYF
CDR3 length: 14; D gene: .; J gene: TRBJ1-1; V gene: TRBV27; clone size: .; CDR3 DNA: TGTGCCAGCACTCCGGGACGGATGAACACTGAAGCTTTCTTT; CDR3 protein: CASTPGRMNTEAFF
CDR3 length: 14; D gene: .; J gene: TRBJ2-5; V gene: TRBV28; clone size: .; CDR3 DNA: TGTGCCAGCAGTTTTGGTGCGGTCCGGGAGACCCAGTACTTC; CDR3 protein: CASSFGAVRETQYF
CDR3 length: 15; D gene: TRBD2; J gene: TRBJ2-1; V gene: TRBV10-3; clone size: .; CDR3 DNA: TGTGCCATCAGTGAGGGTAGCGGGAGAAGGAATGAGCAGTTCTTC; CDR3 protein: CAISEGSGRRNEQFF
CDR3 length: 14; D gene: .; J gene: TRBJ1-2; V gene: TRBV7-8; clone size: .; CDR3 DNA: TGTGCCAGCAGCCCTCCGGGGGTCCCCTATGGCTACACCTTC; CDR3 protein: CASSPPGVPYGYTF
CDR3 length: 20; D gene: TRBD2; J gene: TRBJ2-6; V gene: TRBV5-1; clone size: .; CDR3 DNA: TGCGCCAGCAGCTTGGCGACGACTAGCTCTCTTAGGGCTGGGGCCAACGTCCTGACTTTC; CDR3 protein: CASSLATTSSLRAGANVLTF
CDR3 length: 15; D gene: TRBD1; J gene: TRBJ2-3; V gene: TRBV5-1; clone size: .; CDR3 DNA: TGCGCCAGCAGCTTTCCGGGACAGGGATCAGATACGCAGTATTTT; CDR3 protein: CASSFPGQGSDTQYF
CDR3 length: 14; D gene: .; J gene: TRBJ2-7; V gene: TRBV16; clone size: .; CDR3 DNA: TGTGCCAGCGAAGCCACAGGGTTGCTCTACGAGCAGTACTTC; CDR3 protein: CASEATGLLYEQYF
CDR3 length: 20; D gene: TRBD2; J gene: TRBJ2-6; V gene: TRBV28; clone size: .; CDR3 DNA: TGTGCCAGCAGAATCGGGGATTTTAGGCGGGGGAGGTCTGGGGCCAACGTCCTGACTTTC; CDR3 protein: CASRIGDFRRGRSGANVLTF
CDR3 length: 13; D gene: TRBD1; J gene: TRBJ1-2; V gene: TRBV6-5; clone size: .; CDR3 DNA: TGTGCCAGCAGTTCGGACAGGGTCTATGGCTACACCTTC; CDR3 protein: CASSSDRVYGYTF
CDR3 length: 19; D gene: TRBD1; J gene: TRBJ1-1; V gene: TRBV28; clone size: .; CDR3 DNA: TGTGCCAGCAGTGTATACAGGGGGCGGGCCCGAATCTCGAACACTGAAGCTTTCTTT; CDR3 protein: CASSVYRGRARISNTEAFF
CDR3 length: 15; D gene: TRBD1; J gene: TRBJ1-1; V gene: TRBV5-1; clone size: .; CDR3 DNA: TGCGCCAGCAGCGCAACAGGGGGCGGAACCACTGAAGCTTTCTTT; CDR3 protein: CASSATGGGTTEAFF
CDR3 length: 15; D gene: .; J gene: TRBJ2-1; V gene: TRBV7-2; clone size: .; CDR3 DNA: TGTGCCAGCAGCCCTAGAGTGACTACCTACAATGAGCAGTTCTTC; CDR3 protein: CASSPRVTTYNEQFF
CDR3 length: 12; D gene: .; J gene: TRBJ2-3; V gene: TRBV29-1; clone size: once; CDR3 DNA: TGCAGCGTTGTTAGCATATCAGATACGCAGTATTTT; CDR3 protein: CSVVSISDTQYF
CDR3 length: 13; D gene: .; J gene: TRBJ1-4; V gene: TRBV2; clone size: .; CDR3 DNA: TGTGCCAGCAGCTGGGAACTACGCGAAAAACTGTTTTTT; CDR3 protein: CASSWELREKLFF
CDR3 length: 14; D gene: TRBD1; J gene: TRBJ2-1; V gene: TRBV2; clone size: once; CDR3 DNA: TGTGCCCTCAGGGGGTGGCGCGAAAACAATGAGCAGTTCTTC; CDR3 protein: CALRGWRENNEQFF
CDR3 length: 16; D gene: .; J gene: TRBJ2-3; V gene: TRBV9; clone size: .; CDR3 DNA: TGTGCCAGCAGCGTAGTGGGCTCCGGAGGGCCAGATACGCAGTATTTT; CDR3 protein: CASSVVGSGGPDTQYF
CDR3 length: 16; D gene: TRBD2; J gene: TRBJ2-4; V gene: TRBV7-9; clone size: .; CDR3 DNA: TGTGCCAGCAGCTACCAGAGCGGGAGTGCCAAAAACATTCAGTACTTC; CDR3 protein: CASSYQSGSAKNIQYF
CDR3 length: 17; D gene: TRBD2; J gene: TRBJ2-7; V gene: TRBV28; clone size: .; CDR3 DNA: TGTGCCAGCAGTCGGGGGGGTCCGGCTAGCGGGACCTACGAGCAGTACTTC; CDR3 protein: CASSRGGPASGTYEQYF
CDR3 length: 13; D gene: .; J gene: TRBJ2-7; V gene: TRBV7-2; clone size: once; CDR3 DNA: TGTGCCAGCAGCCTTGGGACTCCCTACGAGCAGTACTTC; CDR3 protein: CASSLGTPYEQYF
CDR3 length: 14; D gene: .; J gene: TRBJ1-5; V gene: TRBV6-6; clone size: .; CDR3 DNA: TGTGCCAGCAGTCCCGGGCCCTGGACCCAGCCCCAGCATTTT; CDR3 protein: CASSPGPWTQPQHF
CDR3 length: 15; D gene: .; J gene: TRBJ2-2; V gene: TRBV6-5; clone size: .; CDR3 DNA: TGTGCCAGCAGCCTCTCCTGGGAGAACACCGGGGAGCTGTTTTTT; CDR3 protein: CASSLSWENTGELFF
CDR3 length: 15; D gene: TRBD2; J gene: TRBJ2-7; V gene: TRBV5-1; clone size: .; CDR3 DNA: TGCGCCAGCAGGGTTAGCGGGGGGTCTTCCTACGAGCAGTACTTC; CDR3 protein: CASRVSGGSSYEQYF
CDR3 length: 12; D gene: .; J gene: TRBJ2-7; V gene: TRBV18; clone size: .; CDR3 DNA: TGTGCCAGCTCACCCCCCATTGGCGAGCAGTACTTC; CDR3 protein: CASSPPIGEQYF
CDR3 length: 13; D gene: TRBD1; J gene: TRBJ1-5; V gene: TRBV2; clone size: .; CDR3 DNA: TGTGCCAGCACGGGGACAGGGGGTCAGCCCCAGCATTTT; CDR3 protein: CASTGTGGQPQHF
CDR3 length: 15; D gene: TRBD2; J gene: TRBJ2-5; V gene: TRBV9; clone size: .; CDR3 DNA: TGTGCCAGCAGCGAAACGGGAGGGCCCCGTTTGACCCAGTACTTC; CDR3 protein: CASSETGGPRLTQYF
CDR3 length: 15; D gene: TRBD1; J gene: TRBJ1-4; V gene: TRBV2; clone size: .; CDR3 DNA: TGTGCCAGCAGAGCTATTGGGACAGCTAATGAAAAACTGTTTTTT; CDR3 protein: CASRAIGTANEKLFF
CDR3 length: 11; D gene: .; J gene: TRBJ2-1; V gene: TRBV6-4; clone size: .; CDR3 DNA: TGTGCCAGCAGATCCTACAATGAGCAGTTCTTC; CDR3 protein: CASRSYNEQFF
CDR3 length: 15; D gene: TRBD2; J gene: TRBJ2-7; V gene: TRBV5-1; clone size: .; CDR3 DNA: TGCGCCAGCAGTCTGGGACTAGCGGTTAACTACGAGCAGTACTTC; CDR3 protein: CASSLGLAVNYEQYF
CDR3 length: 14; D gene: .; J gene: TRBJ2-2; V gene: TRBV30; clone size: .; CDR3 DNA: TGTGCCTGGGGCGAGGTCCTGAACACCGGGGAGCTGTTTTTT; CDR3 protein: CAWGEVLNTGELFF
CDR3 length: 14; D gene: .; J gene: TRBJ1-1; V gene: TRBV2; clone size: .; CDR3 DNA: TGTGCCAGCACACCACAGGGTTCCAACACTGAAGCTTTCTTT; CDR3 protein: CASTPQGSNTEAFF
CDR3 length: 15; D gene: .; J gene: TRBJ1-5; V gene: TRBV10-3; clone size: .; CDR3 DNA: TGTGCCATCAGTGAGTCGATGGGGGTGGTTCAGCCCCAGCATTTT; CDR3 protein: CAISESMGVVQPQHF
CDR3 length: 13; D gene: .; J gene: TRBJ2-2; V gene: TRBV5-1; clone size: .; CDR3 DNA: TGCGCCACCGGGTTTGAGAACACCGGGGAGCTGTTTTTT; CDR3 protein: CATGFENTGELFF
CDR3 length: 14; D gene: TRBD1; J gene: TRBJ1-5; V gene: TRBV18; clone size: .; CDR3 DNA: TGTGCCAGCTCACCAGCGACAGGGTATCAGCCCCAGCATTTT; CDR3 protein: CASSPATGYQPQHF
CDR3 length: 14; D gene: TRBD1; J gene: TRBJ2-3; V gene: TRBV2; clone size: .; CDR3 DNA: TGTGCCAGCAAAGGGACAGGGCCCACAGATACGCAGTATTTT; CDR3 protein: CASKGTGPTDTQYF
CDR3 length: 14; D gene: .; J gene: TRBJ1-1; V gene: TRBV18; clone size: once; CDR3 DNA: TGTGCCAGCTCACGAAATCGGGAGAACACTGAAGCTTTCTTT; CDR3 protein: CASSRNRENTEAFF
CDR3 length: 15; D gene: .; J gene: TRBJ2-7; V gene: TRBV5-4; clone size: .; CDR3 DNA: TGTGCCAGCAGTCCCGGGTCGAAACAAACCTACGAGCAGTACTTC; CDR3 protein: CASSPGSKQTYEQYF
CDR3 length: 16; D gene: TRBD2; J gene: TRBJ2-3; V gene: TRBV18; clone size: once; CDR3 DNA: TGTGCCAGCTCACCAACCCTAGCGGGATCTTTGGATACGCAGTATTTT; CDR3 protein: CASSPTLAGSLDTQYF
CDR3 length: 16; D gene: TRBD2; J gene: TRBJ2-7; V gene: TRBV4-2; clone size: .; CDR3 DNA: TGTGCCAGCAGCCCCAGGCTAGCGGGAGGCTCCTACGAGCAGTACTTC; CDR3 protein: CASSPRLAGGSYEQYF
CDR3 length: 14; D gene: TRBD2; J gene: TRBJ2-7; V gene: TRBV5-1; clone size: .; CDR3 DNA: TGCGCCAGCAGCTTGGGACTAGCGGGAGATAGGCAGTACTTC; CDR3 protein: CASSLGLAGDRQYF
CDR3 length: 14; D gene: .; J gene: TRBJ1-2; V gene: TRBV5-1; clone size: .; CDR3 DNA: TGCGCCAGCAGCCCGGAGGGGGACCTCTATGGCTACACCTTC; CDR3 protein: CASSPEGDLYGYTF
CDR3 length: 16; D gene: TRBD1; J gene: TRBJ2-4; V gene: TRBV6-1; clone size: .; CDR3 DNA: TGTGCCAGCAGTGGACAGGGGATCGGCGCCAAAAACATTCAGTACTTC; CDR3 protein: CASSGQGIGAKNIQYF
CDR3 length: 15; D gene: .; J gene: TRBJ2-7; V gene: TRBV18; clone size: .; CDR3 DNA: TGTGCCAGCTCACCACCGGCAGGGGTTGGTGTGGACCAGTACTTC; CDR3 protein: CASSPPAGVGVDQYF
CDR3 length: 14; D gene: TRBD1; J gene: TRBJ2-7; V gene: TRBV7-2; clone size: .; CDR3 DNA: TGTGCCAGCAGCTTTGGAGACAGGGACCACGAGCAGTACTTC; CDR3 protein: CASSFGDRDHEQYF
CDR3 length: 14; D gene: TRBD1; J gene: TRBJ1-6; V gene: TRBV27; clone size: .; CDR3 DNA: TGTGCCAGCACTCTGGACAGGGATAATTCACCCCTCCACTTT; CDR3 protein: CASTLDRDNSPLHF
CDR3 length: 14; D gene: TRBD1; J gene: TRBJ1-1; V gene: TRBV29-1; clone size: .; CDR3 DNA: TGCAGCGTCCCCAGGACAGGCGTAAACACTGAAGCTTTCTTT; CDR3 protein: CSVPRTGVNTEAFF
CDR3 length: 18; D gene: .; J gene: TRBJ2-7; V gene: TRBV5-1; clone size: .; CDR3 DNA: TGCGCCAGCAGCTTGGGGGGCCAAAGTGGACGGGACCCCTACGAGCAGTACTTC; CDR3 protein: CASSLGGQSGRDPYEQYF
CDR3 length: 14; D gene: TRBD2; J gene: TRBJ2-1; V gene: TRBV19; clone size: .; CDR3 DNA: TGTGCCAGTAGTCAAGGGACTAGCTACAATGAGCAGTTCTTC; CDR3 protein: CASSQGTSYNEQFF
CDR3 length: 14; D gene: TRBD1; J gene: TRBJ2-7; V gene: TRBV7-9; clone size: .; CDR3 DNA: TGTGCCAGCAGCGTCGGGACAGGGGCCTACGAGCAGTACTTC; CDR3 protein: CASSVGTGAYEQYF
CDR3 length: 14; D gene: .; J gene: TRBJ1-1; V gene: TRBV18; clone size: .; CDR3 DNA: TGTGCCAGCTCACCACGCGGTGATGGCACTGAAGCTTTCTTT; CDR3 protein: CASSPRGDGTEAFF
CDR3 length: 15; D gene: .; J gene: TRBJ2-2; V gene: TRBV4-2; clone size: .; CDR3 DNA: TGTGCCAGCAGCTCGGACAGCGCTTACGCCGGGGAGCTGTTTTTT; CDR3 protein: CASSSDSAYAGELFF
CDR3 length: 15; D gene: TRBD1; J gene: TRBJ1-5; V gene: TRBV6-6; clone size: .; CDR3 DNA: TGTGCCAGCAGTGACTACGGACAGGGGGCACCGCCCCAGCATTTT; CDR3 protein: CASSDYGQGAPPQHF
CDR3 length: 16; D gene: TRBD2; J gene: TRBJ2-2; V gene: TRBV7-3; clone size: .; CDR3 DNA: TGTGCCAGCAGCCCACTCCCGGGAGGGAACACCGGGGAGCTGTTTTTT; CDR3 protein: CASSPLPGGNTGELFF